What follows are 12 T cell receptor beta chains derived from one specimen sequenced in a study of shared clonotypes between healthy human individuals. Data came from immunoSEQ multiplex PCR; TCRdb stores just in-frame clones and leaves some out. The data hold some 2 million clones, with just under 95% observed a single time. CD45RO-negative cells were positively selected for CCR7, leaving out terminally differentiated effector memory CD45RA+ cells. Sequences were obtained from naive CD8+ T cells sorted from blood. The receptors derive from a man aged 18 to 29 in good health.

For the CDR3, the DNA is TGTGCCAGCAGTAAGGAGGCGAACACCGGGGAGCTGTTTTTT. This sequence encodes CASSKEANTGELFF. V is TRBV13 and J is TRBJ2-2; tentative D call: TRBD2 (5 bases). The CDR3 runs to 14 residues. Germline V gives CDR1 PRHDT, CDR2 FYEKMQ (reference sequence). V was pared by 6 bases and J by 0 bases, with 8 bases between.

This chain links TRBV7-9 with TRBJ2-1, with D maybe TRBD2 (6 bases). The CDR3 covers 16 residues. Trimming stripped 0 bases from V and 3 bases from J, with 12 bases between. The germline CDR1 and CDR2 sequences are SEHNR and FQNEAQ (reference sequence). The CDR3 region has the DNA TGTGCCAGCAGCTTAGCGGAGGGCGGCAGCTACAATGAGCAGTTCTTC. The encoded protein is CASSLAEGGSYNEQFF.

In nucleotides, the CDR3 is TGTGCCGTCGGGGCAGGGAGGGCCGAGCAGTACTTC. This codes for CAVGAGRAEQYF. The rearrangement links TRBV27 to TRBJ2-7; 7 bases fit TRBD2. CDR3 size: 12 residues. V lost 11 bases and J lost 6; bases outside the gene matches: 10. The V gene's germline CDR1 is MNHEY and CDR2 SMNVEV (reference sequence).

The V call is TRBV14, the J call TRBJ2-5, with D unresolved. The CDR3 consists of 13 residues. Germline values: CDR1 SGHDN, CDR2 FVKESK. V was cut by 5 bases and J by 5 bases, with 12 bases left in between. The CDR3 region is CASSRVWGETQYF. Written as DNA, the CDR3 is TGTGCCAGCAGCAGGGTATGGGGTGAGACCCAGTACTTC.

A word on this clone: The same CDR3 also results from other DNA sequences found in this sample. The V gene is TRBV9, the J gene TRBJ2-7; 7 nucleotides agree with TRBD1. V lost 4 bases to trimming and J lost 3 bases; unmatched junction nucleotides: 1. Germline values: CDR1 SGDLS, CDR2 YYNGEE. The CDR3 is made up of 12 amino acids. CDR3 in amino acids: CASSRDSYEQYF. The CDR3 DNA is TGTGCCAGCAGCCGGGACAGCTACGAGCAGTACTTC.

This CDR3 reads CASSQDYKSAGGFTGELFF. CDR3 coding DNA: TGCGCCAGCAGCCAAGATTATAAGTCGGCAGGGGGCTTCACCGGGGAGCTGTTTTTT. J is TRBJ2-2 and V is TRBV4-1; TRBD1 matches at 8 bases. V trimming: 0 bases; J trimming: 4 bases; junction bases outside the gene matches: 13. CDR3 length: 19 amino acids. CDR1 and CDR2 from the germline V gene are MGHRA and YSYEKL.

As for this clone: The sample has other DNA sequences that encode this CDR3 too. This chain uses TRBV4-1 with TRBJ1-2; the D is unclear. CDR3 size: 14 residues. The germline gives CDR1 MGHRA, CDR2 YSYEKL. V was clipped by 1 base and J by 0 bases, with 6 bases between them. Here the CDR3 DNA reads TGCGCCAGCAGCCAAGGACCTTCTAACTATGGCTACACCTTC. This translates into CASSQGPSNYGYTF.

V usage is TRBV2 and J usage is TRBJ2-5; no firm D call. The V end was cut by 3 bases, the J end by 3 bases, with 8 bases between. Germline V lookup: CDR1 SNHLY, CDR2 FYNNEI. The CDR3 runs 13 residues. In nucleotides, the CDR3 is TGTGCCAGCAGTGACAGAAATAAAGAGACCCAGTACTTC. Protein sequence: CASSDRNKETQYF.

V usage is TRBV7-8 and J usage is TRBJ1-4; D is perhaps TRBD1 (5 bases). V was shortened by 4 bases and J by 2 bases, with 11 bases between the two germline ends. CDR3 length: 15 amino acids. From germline, CDR1 is SGHVS and CDR2 FQNEAQ. The CDR3 loop reads CASSWSGGTNEKLFF. CDR3 nucleotide sequence: TGTGCCAGCAGCTGGTCCGGGGGGACTAATGAAAAACTGTTTTTT.

The V gene is TRBV28, the J gene TRBJ1-5; possible D gene TRBD1, 5 bases. Trimming pared 4 bases from V and 5 bases from J, leaving 12 bases between. The germline gives CDR1 MDHEN, CDR2 SYDVKM. The CDR3 is made up of 14 amino acids. The CDR3 loop is CASSSNRRDQPQHF. CDR3 in DNA: TGTGCCAGCAGTTCAAACAGGCGCGATCAGCCCCAGCATTTT. Full variable domain (rest looked up from reference TRBV28 and TRBJ1-5): DVKVTQSSRYLVKRTGEKVFLECVQDMDHENMFWYRQDPGLGLRLIYFSYDVKMKEKGDIPEGYSVSREKKERFSLILESASTNQTSMYLCASSSNRRDQPQHFGDGTRLSIL.

The V call is TRBV15, the J call TRBJ2-5; a weak D match, TRBD2 (6 bases). V lost 7 bases and J 1 base, leaving 13 bases between the germline ends. Germline-derived CDR1 and CDR2 are LNHNV and YYDKDF (reference sequence). The CDR3 is 14 amino acids. The CDR3 reads CATTPGRGQETQYF. CDR3 nucleotides: TGTGCCACCACCCCAGGGCGGGGCCAAGAGACCCAGTACTTC.

The sample holds one count of this clone. The chain is built from TRBV10-3 and TRBJ2-2, with D maybe TRBD2 (6 bases). The germline V gene has CDR1 ENHRY and CDR2 SYGVKD. The CDR3 runs to 14 residues. V was clipped by 8 bases and J by 3 bases, with 13 bases between them. This CDR3 is CAIGRREDTGELFF. The DNA for the CDR3 is TGTGCCATCGGCAGGAGGGAAGACACCGGGGAGCTGTTTTTT.